This T cell receptor beta chain derives from a study of blood T cell repertoires in COVID-19. Participant reports of clinical history set cohort assignment. Germline V CDR1 and CDR2: SGHTS, YDEGEE. V lost 0 bases and J lost 8; bases outside the gene matches: 4. The CDR3 contains 14 residues. In the original processing: Reference gene primer amplification gave nucleated cell count estimates. Profiled with immunoSEQ multiplex PCR; TCRdb holds only in-frame clones, not every one. The V and J calls and clone size come from that table; D and trimming were worked out from the DNA. In the table there are approximately 390,000 clones, around nine tenths of which are singletons.

V usage is TRBV5-8 and J usage is TRBJ1-1, with 10 positions matching TRBD1. The sequencing sample was made of PBMCs or T cells enriched from blood (not recorded which). This clonotype was obtained from a woman between 45 and 65 years old who had recovered from COVID-19. CDR3 bases: TGTGCCAGCAGCTTGGATCGGGACAGGGGCGAAGCTTTCTTT. Translation gives CASSLDRDRGEAFF.